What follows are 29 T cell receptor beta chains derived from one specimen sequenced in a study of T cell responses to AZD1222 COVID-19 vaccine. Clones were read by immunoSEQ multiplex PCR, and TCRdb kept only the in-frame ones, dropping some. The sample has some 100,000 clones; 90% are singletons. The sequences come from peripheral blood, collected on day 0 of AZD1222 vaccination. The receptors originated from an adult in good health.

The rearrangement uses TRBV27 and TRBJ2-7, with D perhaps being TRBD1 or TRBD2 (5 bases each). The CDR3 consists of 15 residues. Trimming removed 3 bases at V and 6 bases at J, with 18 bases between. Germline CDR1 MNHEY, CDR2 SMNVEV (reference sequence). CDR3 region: CASSLFYAVGGEQYF. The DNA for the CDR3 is TGTGCCAGCAGTTTGTTTTACGCAGTTGGGGGCGAGCAGTACTTC.

The CDR3 coding sequence is TGTGCCAGCAGCTTACGGGAGGGCAAAGAGACCCAGTACTTC. It specifies CASSLREGKETQYF. This chain joins TRBV2 and TRBJ2-5, with 8 nucleotides matching TRBD2. J was trimmed by 3 bases and V by 6 bases; bases with no gene match: 6. The germline V gene has CDR1 SNHLY and CDR2 FYNNEI. The CDR3 sequence is 14 residues long.

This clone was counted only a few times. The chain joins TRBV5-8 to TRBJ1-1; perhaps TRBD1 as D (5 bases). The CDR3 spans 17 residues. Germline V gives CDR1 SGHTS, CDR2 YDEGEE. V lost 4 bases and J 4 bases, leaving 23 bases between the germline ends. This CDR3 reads CASSIDKWGVGSTEAFF. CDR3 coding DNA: TGTGCCAGCAGCATAGACAAGTGGGGGGTTGGATCCACTGAAGCTTTCTTT.

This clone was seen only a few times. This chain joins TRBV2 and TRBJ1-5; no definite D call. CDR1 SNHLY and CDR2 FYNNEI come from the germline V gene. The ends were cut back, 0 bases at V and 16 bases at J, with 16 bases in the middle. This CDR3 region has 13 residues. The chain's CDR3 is CASSEAMESNIHF. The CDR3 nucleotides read TGTGCCAGCAGTGAAGCGATGGAGTCAAACATACATTTT.

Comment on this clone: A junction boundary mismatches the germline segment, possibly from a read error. The CDR3 DNA reads TGTGCCATCAGTGAGGGGACTAGCACAGATACGCAGTATTTT. Translating gives CAISEGTSTDTQYF. The chain joins TRBV6-4 to TRBJ2-3; possibly TRBD2 for D (6 bases). The CDR3 has 14 residues. Germline CDR1 reads MRHNA; CDR2 reads SNTAGT.

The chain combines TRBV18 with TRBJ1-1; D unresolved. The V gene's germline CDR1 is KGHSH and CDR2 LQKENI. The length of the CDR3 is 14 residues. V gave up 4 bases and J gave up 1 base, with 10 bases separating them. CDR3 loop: CASSQSAENTEAFF. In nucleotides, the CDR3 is TGTGCCAGCTCACAATCGGCAGAGAACACTGAAGCTTTCTTT.

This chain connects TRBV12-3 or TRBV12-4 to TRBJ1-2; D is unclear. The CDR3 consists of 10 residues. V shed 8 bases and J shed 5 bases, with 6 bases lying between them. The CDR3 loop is CASRRYGYTF. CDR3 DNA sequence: TGTGCCAGCCGCCGGTATGGCTACACCTTC.

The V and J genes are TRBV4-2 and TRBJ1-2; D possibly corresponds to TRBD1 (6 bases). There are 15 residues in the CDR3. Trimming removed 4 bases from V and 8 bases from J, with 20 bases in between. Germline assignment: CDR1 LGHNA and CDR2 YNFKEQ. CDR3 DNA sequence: TGTGCCAGCAGCCCTTCTCCGGGGGCGAGAATAGGCTACACCTTC. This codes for CASSPSPGARIGYTF.

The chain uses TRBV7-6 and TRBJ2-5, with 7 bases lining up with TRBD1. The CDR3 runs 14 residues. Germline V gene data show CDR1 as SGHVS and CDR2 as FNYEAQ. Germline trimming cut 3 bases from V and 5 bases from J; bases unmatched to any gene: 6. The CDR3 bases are TGTGCCAGCAGCTTGGGACAGTTGGCGGAGACCCAGTACTTC. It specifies CASSLGQLAETQYF.

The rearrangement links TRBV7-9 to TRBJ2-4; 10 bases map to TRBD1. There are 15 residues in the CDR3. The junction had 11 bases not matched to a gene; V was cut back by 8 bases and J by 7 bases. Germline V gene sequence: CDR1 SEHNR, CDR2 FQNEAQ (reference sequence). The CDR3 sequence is CASGAAGTGANIQYF. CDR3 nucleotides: TGTGCCAGCGGCGCAGCCGGGACAGGGGCGAACATTCAGTACTTC.

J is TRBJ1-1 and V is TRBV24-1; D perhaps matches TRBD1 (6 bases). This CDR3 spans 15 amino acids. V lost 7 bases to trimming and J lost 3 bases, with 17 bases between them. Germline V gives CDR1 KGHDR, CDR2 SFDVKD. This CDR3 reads CATRDTGTGDTEAFF. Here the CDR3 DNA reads TGTGCCACCAGGGACACAGGGACGGGGGACACTGAAGCTTTCTTT.

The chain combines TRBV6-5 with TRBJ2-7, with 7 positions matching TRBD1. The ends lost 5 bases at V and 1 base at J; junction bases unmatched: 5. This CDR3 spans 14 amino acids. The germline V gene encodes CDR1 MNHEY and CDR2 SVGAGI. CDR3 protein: CASSRAGGSYEQYF. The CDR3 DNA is TGTGCCAGCAGTCGGGCAGGGGGTTCCTACGAGCAGTACTTC.

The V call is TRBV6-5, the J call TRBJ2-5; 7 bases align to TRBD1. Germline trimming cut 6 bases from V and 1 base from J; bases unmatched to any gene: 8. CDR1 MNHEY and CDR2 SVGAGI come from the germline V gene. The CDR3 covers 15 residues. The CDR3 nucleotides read TGTGCCAGCAGGCCGGGACAGACTTCCCAAGAGACCCAGTACTTC. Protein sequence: CASRPGQTSQETQYF.

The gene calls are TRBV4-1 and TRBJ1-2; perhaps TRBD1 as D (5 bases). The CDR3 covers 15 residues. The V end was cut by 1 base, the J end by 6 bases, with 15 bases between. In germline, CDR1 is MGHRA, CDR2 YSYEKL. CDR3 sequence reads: CASSQVLGTGDGYTF. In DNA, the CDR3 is TGCGCCAGCAGCCAAGTCTTGGGAACAGGTGATGGCTACACCTTC.

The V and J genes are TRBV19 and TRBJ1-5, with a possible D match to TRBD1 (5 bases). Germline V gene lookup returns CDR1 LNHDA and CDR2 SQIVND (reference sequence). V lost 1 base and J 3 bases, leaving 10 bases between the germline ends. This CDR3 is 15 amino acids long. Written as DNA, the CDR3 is TGTGCCAGTAGTATAGCAGTAGGGGCCAATCAGCCCCAGCATTTT. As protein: CASSIAVGANQPQHF.

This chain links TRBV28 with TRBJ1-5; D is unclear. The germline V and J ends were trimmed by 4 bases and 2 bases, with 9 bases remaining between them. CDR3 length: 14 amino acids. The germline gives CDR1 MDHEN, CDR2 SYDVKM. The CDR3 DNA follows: TGTGCCAGCAGTTGGGGAGTAGGCAATCAGCCCCAGCATTTT. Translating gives CASSWGVGNQPQHF.

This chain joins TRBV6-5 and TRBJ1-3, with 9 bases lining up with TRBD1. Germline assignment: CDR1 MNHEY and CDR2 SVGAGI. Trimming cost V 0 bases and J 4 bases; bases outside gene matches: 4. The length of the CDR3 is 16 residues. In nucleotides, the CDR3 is TGTGCCAGCAGTTACTCGGGGACAGGGTTCGGAAACACCATATATTTT. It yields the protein CASSYSGTGFGNTIYF.

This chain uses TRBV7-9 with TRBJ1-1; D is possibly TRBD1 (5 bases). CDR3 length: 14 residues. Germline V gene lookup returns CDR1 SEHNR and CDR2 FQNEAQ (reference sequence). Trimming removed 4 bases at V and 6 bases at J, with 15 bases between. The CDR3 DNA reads TGTGCCAGCAGCTCGGGCGCCCTACAGGCTGAAGCTTTCTTT. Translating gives CASSSGALQAEAFF.

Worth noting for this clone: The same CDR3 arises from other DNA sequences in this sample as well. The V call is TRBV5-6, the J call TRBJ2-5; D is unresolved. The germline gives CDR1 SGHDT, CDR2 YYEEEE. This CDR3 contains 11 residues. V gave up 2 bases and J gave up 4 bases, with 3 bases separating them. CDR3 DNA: TGTGCCAGCAGCTTTGGAGAGACCCAGTACTTC. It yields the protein CASSFGETQYF.

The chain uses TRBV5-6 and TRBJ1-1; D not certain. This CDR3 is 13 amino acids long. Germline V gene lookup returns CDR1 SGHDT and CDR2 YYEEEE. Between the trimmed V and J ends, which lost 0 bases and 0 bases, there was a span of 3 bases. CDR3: CASSLDMNTEAFF. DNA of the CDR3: TGTGCCAGCAGCTTGGATATGAACACTGAAGCTTTCTTT.

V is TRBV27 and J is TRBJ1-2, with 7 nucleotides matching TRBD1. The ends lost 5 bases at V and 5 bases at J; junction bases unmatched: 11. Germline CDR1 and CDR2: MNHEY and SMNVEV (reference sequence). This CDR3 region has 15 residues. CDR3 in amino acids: CASSNLQGLPYGYTF. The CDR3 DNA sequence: TGTGCCAGCAGTAACTTACAGGGGCTCCCTTATGGCTACACCTTC.

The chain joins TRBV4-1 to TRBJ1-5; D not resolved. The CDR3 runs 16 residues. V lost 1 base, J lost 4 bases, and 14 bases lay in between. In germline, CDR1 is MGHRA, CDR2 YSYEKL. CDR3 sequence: CASSQGTAGENQPQHF. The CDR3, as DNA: TGCGCCAGCAGCCAAGGCACCGCGGGAGAAAATCAGCCCCAGCATTTT.

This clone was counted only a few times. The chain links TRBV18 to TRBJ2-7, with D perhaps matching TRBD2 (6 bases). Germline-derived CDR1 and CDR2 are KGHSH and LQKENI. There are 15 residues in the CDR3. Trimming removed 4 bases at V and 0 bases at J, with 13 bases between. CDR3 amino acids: CASSRRDGSSYEQYF. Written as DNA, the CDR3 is TGTGCCAGCTCACGTCGGGACGGGAGCTCCTACGAGCAGTACTTC.

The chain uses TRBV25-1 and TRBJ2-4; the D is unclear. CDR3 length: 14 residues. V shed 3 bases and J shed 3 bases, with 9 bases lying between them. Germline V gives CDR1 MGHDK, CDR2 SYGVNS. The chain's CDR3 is CASSDAGLKNIQYF. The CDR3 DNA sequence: TGTGCCAGCAGTGATGCCGGGCTCAAAAACATTCAGTACTTC.

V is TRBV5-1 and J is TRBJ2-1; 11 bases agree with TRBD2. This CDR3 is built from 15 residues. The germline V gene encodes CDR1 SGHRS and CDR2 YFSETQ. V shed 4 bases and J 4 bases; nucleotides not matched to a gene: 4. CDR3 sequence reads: CASSATSGEYNEQFF. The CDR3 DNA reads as TGCGCCAGCAGCGCGACTAGCGGGGAATACAATGAGCAGTTCTTC.

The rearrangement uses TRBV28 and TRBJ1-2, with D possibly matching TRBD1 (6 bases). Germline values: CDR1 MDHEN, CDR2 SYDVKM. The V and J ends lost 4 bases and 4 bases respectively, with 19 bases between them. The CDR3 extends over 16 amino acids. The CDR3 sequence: CASSSPSRGVVYGYTF. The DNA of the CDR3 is TGTGCCAGCAGTTCTCCCTCGAGGGGGGTGGTCTATGGCTACACCTTC.

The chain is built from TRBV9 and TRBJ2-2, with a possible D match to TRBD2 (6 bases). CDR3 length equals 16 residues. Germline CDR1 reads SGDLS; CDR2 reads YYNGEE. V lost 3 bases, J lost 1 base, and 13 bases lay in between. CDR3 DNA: TGTGCCAGCAGCGCCCCGGGACTGCGGAACACCGGGGAGCTGTTTTTT. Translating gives CASSAPGLRNTGELFF.

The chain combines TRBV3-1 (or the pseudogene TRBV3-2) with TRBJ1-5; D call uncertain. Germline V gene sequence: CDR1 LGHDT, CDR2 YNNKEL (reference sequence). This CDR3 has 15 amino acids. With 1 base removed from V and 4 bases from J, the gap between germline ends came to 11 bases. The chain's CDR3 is CASSQGAAQNQPQHF. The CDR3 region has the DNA TGTGCCAGCAGCCAAGGGGCAGCTCAAAATCAGCCCCAGCATTTT.

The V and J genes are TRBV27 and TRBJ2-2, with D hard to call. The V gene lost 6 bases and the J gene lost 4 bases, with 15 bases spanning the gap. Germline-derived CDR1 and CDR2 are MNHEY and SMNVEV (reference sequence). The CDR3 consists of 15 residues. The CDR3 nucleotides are TGTGCCAGCAGGAACAGACTTCATGGCACCGGGGAGCTGTTTTTT. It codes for CASRNRLHGTGELFF.